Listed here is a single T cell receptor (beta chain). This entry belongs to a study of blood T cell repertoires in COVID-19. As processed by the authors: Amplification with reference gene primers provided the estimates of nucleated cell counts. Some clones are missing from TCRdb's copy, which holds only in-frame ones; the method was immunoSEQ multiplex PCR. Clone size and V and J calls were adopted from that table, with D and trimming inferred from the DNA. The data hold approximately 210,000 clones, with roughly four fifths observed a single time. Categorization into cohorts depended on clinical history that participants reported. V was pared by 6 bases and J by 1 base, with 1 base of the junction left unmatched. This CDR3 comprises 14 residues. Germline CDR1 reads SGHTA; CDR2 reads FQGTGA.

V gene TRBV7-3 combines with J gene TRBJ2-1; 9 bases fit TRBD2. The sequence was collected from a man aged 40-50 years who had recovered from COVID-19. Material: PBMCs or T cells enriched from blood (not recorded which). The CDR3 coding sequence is TGTGCCAGCAGTCTAGCGGGGTCCTACAATGAGCAGTTCTTC. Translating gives CASSLAGSYNEQFF.